This is a list of T cell receptor beta chains from one sample in a study of T cells in Graves' hyperthyroidism and ophthalmopathy. MiXCR, run by TCRdb on the multiplex PCR reads, gives a single entry per CDR3 protein. The sample has about 480,000 distinct CDR3 sequences; about 24% are singletons. The sample was blood. Receptors originate from a young woman with Graves' ophthalmopathy. Each CDR3 is given with its conserved first and last residue. Each record gives: J gene, clone size, V gene, D gene, CDR3 protein, CDR3 DNA. The D gene is left open where the match is weak. Expanded clones get a size class; other rows say once, few or many, or leave the size out.

TRBJ2-2 | many | TRBV7-3 | . | CASSSTDGEGELFF | TGTGCCAGCAGCTCCACGGACGGGGAGGGGGAGCTGTTTTTT
TRBJ2-7 | few | TRBV7-9 | . | CASSLAGWDEQYF | TGTGCCAGCAGTTTGGCGGGGTGGGACGAGCAGTACTTC
TRBJ1-1 | . | TRBV6-2/TRBV6-3 | . | CASSDAGSRTEAFF | TGTGCCAGCAGCGACGCAGGTAGTAGGACTGAAGCTTTCTTT
TRBJ1-5 | many | TRBV12-3/TRBV12-4 | . | CASSDRYNQPQHF | TGTGCCAGCAGTGACAGATACAATCAGCCCCAGCATTTT
TRBJ1-1 | many | TRBV12-3/TRBV12-4 | . | CASSTFGAEAFF | TGTGCCAGCAGCACTTTCGGGGCTGAAGCTTTCTTT
TRBJ2-7 | many | TRBV6-1 | TRBD1 | CASSKGQGRYEQYF | TGTGCCAGCAGTAAGGGACAGGGACGCTACGAGCAGTACTTC
TRBJ1-2 | many | TRBV29-1 | . | CSVEDWSGFGYTF | TGCAGCGTTGAAGACTGGTCAGGGTTCGGCTACACCTTC
TRBJ2-5 | . | TRBV6-5 | . | CASSYSWTFKGETQYF | TGTGCCAGCAGTTACTCCTGGACATTCAAGGGAGAGACCCAGTACTTC
TRBJ1-2 | many | TRBV7-2 | . | CASSLAPEGYGYTF | TGTGCCAGCAGCTTAGCTCCAGAAGGGTATGGCTACACCTTC
TRBJ1-5 | few | TRBV20-1 | . | CSAHGQGNQPQHF | TGCAGTGCTCACGGGCAGGGAAACCAGCCCCAGCATTTT
TRBJ2-7 | many | TRBV20-1 | TRBD1 | CSAREDRWGTAYEQYF | TGCAGTGCTAGAGAGGATAGGTGGGGGACAGCCTACGAGCAGTACTTC
TRBJ2-7 | . | TRBV6-1 | TRBD1 | CASSLDRGSSYEQYF | TGTGCCAGCAGTCTAGACAGGGGGAGCTCCTACGAGCAGTACTTC
TRBJ2-7 | once | TRBV6-2/TRBV6-3 | TRBD1 | CASSYPYGQGASSEQYF | TGTGCCAGCAGTTACCCCTACGGGCAGGGGGCGTCGAGCGAGCAGTACTTC
TRBJ2-2 | . | TRBV30 | . | CAWRIVTTGELFF | TGTGCCTGGAGGATAGTGACGACCGGGGAGCTGTTTTTT
TRBJ1-3 | many | TRBV20-1 | . | CSARDFYSGNTIYF | TGCAGTGCTCGGGACTTCTACTCTGGAAACACCATATATTTT
TRBJ2-5 | many | TRBV28 | . | CASTQWAGIGPETQYF | TGTGCCAGCACCCAGTGGGCGGGAATTGGTCCGGAGACCCAGTACTTC
TRBJ2-7 | many | TRBV6-5 | . | CASSYSGLHEQYF | TGTGCCAGCAGTTACTCGGGACTCCACGAGCAGTACTTC
TRBJ1-5 | many | TRBV7-3 | . | CASSKGADQPQHF | TGTGCCAGCAGCAAAGGAGCGGATCAGCCCCAGCATTTT
TRBJ1-5 | . | TRBV12-3/TRBV12-4 | . | CASSTDGLSNQPQHF | TGTGCCAGCAGTACTGACGGGCTTAGCAATCAGCCCCAGCATTTT
TRBJ1-1 | many | TRBV6-5 | TRBD1 | CASKVRGLNTEAFF | TGTGCCAGCAAGGTCAGGGGGCTTAACACTGAAGCTTTCTTT
TRBJ2-5 | many | TRBV7-3 | . | CASSLNSGFQETKYF | TGTGCCAGCAGCTTAAACTCAGGGTTCCAAGAGACCAAGTACTTC
TRBJ1-2 | . | TRBV29-1 | TRBD1 | CSVENGQGDGYGYTF | TGCAGCGTTGAAAACGGCCAGGGGGACGGCTATGGCTACACCTTC
TRBJ2-3 | . | TRBV18 | . | CASSPVVSGRTDTQYF | TGTGCCAGCTCACCAGTTGTCAGCGGACGCACAGATACGCAGTATTTT
TRBJ2-5 | many | TRBV7-3 | . | CASSLGGGTWAQYF | TGTGCCAGCAGCTTAGGAGGGGGTACATGGGCCCAGTACTTC
TRBJ2-7 | many | TRBV29-1 | TRBD1 | CSVRGTGSEQYF | TGCAGCGTTCGGGGGACAGGGAGCGAGCAGTACTTC
TRBJ1-1 | . | TRBV10-3 | . | CAISESRSNTEAFF | TGTGCCATCAGTGAAAGTAGATCTAACACTGAAGCTTTCTTT
TRBJ1-5 | . | TRBV6-5 | . | CASSYPGPGPQPQHF | TGTGCCAGCAGTTACCCGGGCCCGGGACCTCAGCCCCAGCATTTT
TRBJ1-5 | many | TRBV19 | . | CASQQGSNQPQHF | TGTGCCAGTCAACAGGGTAGCAATCAGCCCCAGCATTTT
TRBJ1-2 | many | TRBV7-8 | TRBD1 | CASSLGDSYYGYTF | TGTGCCAGCAGCTTAGGGGACAGTTACTATGGCTACACCTTC
TRBJ1-5 | many | TRBV19 | . | CASSRSRDIYQPQHF | TGTGCCAGTAGTCGATCACGGGACATCTATCAGCCCCAGCATTTT
TRBJ1-1 | . | TRBV14 | TRBD1 | CASSHQGADEAFF | TGTGCCAGCAGCCACCAGGGGGCCGATGAAGCTTTCTTT
TRBJ1-2 | many | TRBV9 | . | CASSVAILFEDTDYGYTF | TGTGCCAGCAGCGTAGCTATTTTATTCGAAGACACCGACTATGGCTACACCTTC
TRBJ2-5 | many | TRBV15 | . | CATTPGIRETQYF | TGTGCCACCACGCCAGGAATAAGAGAGACCCAGTACTTC
TRBJ1-2 | many | TRBV7-8 | TRBD1 | CASSPRRQGVVYGYTF | TGTGCCAGCAGCCCTCGGAGGCAGGGGGTAGTTTATGGCTACACCTTC
TRBJ1-1 | many | TRBV15 | . | CATRGVMNTEAFF | TGTGCCACCCGGGGGGTAATGAACACTGAAGCTTTCTTT
TRBJ2-7 | . | TRBV28 | TRBD2 | CASSSGGRREQYF | TGTGCCAGCAGTTCGGGGGGGCGGCGGGAGCAGTACTTC